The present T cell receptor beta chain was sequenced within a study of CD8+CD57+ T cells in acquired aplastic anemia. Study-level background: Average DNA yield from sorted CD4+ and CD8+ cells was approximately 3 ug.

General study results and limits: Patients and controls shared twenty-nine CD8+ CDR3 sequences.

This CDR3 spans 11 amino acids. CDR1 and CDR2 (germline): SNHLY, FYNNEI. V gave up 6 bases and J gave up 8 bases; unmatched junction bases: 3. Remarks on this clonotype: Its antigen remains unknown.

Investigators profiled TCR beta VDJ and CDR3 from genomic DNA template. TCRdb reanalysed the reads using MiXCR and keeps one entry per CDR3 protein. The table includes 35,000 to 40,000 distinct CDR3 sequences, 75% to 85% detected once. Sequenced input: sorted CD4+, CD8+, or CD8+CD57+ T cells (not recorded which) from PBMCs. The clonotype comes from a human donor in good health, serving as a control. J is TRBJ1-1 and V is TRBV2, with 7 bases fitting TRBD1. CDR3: CASSGTVEAFF. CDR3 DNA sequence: TGTGCCAGCAGCGGGACAGTCGAAGCTTTCTTT.